One and the same sample provided the 12 T cell receptor beta chains below, sequenced in a study of cytomegalovirus exposure and HLA in healthy donors. Primers: 60 Vbeta forward and 13 Jbeta reverse. Assay: immunoSEQ multiplex PCR; the TCRdb copy retains only in-frame clones and omits some. This sample carries about 140,000 clones, more than 70% of them seen once, and the ten largest clones take about 2.4%. Material for sequencing was PBMCs. The receptors stem from a middle-aged man in good health and CMV-seronegative.

This chain joins TRBV6-6 and TRBJ2-3, with 9 bases fitting TRBD2. The germline gives CDR1 MNHNY, CDR2 SVGAGI (reference sequence). The V and J ends lost 8 bases and 3 bases, in that order; junction bases with no gene match: 9. CDR3 length equals 15 residues. Here the CDR3 DNA reads TGTGCCAGCTTACCTAGCGGGGCAAGTACAGATACGCAGTATTTT. Translated: CASLPSGASTDTQYF.

This rearrangement joins TRBV4-1 to TRBJ2-7, with 8 bases aligning to TRBD2. The V segment lost 0 bases and the J segment 3 bases; nucleotides outside the gene matches: 4. The CDR3 totals 15 residues. Germline CDR1 is MGHRA and CDR2 is YSYEKL. For the CDR3, the DNA is TGCGCCAGCAGCCAAGATCGGGAGGGATACTACGAGCAGTACTTC. Amino acid sequence: CASSQDREGYYEQYF.

This rearrangement joins TRBV19 to TRBJ2-3, with 12 positions matching TRBD2. Germline V lookup: CDR1 LNHDA, CDR2 SQIVND (reference sequence). The CDR3 loop spans 16 amino acids. V lost 5 bases and J lost 3; bases outside the gene matches: 6. CDR3: CASSALAGGVTDTQYF. In nucleotides, the CDR3 is TGTGCCAGTAGTGCTCTAGCGGGAGGGGTGACAGATACGCAGTATTTT.

V and J are TRBV7-9 and TRBJ2-7; 9 positions match TRBD2. The CDR3 runs 16 residues. V shed 5 bases, J shed 5 bases, and the junction held 13 bases outside the gene matches. Germline V gene data show CDR1 as SEHNR and CDR2 as FQNEAQ (reference sequence). The CDR3 coding sequence is TGTGCCAGCAGCCCCCGGGGTAGCGGGGGAAGGAACGAGCAGTACTTC. Its translation: CASSPRGSGGRNEQYF.

The chain combines TRBV7-9 with TRBJ2-7; perhaps TRBD2 as D (6 bases). The CDR3 is 14 residues long. V was shortened by 2 bases and J by 3 bases, with 11 bases between the two germline ends. Germline lookup yields CDR1 SEHNR and CDR2 FQNEAQ (reference sequence). CDR3 sequence: CASSLLSGNYEQYF. The CDR3 DNA is TGTGCCAGCAGCTTACTTAGCGGTAACTACGAGCAGTACTTC.

This chain uses TRBV5-8 with TRBJ2-1; perhaps TRBD1 as D (6 bases). V was pared by 4 bases and J by 9 bases, with 23 bases between. The germline V gene encodes CDR1 SGHTS and CDR2 YDEGEE. The CDR3 is 16 residues long. The CDR3 protein is CASSPGGRGPLSEQFF. The CDR3 region has the DNA TGTGCCAGCAGCCCTGGGGGCAGGGGTCCCCTCAGTGAGCAGTTCTTC.

This clone was counted once. The chain is built from TRBV27 and TRBJ1-1; 9 bases are shared with TRBD1. Germline CDR1 and CDR2: MNHEY and SMNVEV (reference sequence). The CDR3 is made up of 14 amino acids. V was clipped by 1 base and J by 6 bases; unmatched bases: 3. The CDR3 DNA follows: TGTGCCAGCAGTTTATTAGACAGGGGGGCTGAAGCTTTCTTT. Encoded protein: CASSLLDRGAEAFF.

This chain connects TRBV2 to TRBJ2-2; D is unresolved. The CDR3 extends over 16 amino acids. V gave up 2 bases and J gave up 1 base, with 11 bases separating them. Germline CDR1 reads SNHLY; CDR2 reads FYNNEI. The CDR3 spells CASSERSPGNTGELFF. In nucleotides, the CDR3 is TGTGCCAGCAGTGAACGGTCGCCCGGGAACACCGGGGAGCTGTTTTTT.

The chain uses TRBV7-8 and TRBJ1-5, with D possibly being TRBD1 (5 bases). V shed 0 bases and J shed 3 bases, with 12 bases lying between them. Germline loops: CDR1 SGHVS, CDR2 FQNEAQ. The CDR3 length is 16 residues. The CDR3 reads CASSLAWGGSNQPQHF. The CDR3 nucleotides read TGTGCCAGCAGCTTAGCGTGGGGGGGATCCAATCAGCCCCAGCATTTT.

The chain carries TRBV10-1 and TRBJ1-2; D is perhaps TRBD1 (6 bases). Germline V gives CDR1 WNHNN, CDR2 SYGVQD (reference sequence). V dropped 7 bases and J dropped 8 bases, with 14 bases sitting between them. The CDR3 is 12 residues long. The CDR3 protein is CASTSTGRGYTF. The CDR3 DNA follows: TGCGCCAGCACGTCGACAGGTAGAGGCTACACCTTC.

This clone appeared a single time. The chain joins TRBV7-2 to TRBJ1-5; the match to TRBD1 covers 8 bases. The length of the CDR3 is 15 residues. CDR1 and CDR2 (germline): SGHTA, FQGNSA. The ends lost 3 bases at V and 3 bases at J; junction bases unmatched: 4. DNA of the CDR3: TGTGCCAGCAGCTTCGACAGGGGATTCAATCAGCCCCAGCATTTT. Translated, it gives CASSFDRGFNQPQHF.

This chain uses TRBV11-2 with TRBJ2-7; 9 positions match TRBD1. The germline CDR1 and CDR2 sequences are SGHAT and FQNNGV. The V segment lost 3 bases and the J segment 6 bases; nucleotides outside the gene matches: 6. The CDR3 is 14 amino acids. CDR3 DNA: TGTGCCAGCAGCTTGGGACAGGGTTCGATCGAGCAGTACTTC. This codes for CASSLGQGSIEQYF.